This T cell receptor beta chain was captured in a study of blood T cell repertoires in COVID-19. Overall study: There were acute and convalescent COVID-19 samples, and they came from the United States, Italy and Spain. Sources were T cells, B-cell-depleted T cells, or PBMCs; the material itself was cDNA or gDNA.

Repertoires were generated with immunoSEQ multiplex PCR, while TCRdb's copy carries only in-frame clones and drops some. This sample has about 55,000 clones; around 85% occur once, and the top ten carry about 16%. Trimming cost V 7 bases and J 1 base; bases outside gene matches: 6. The CDR3 consists of 14 residues. CDR1 is MNHEY and CDR2 is SVGAGI in the germline V gene. Input material: peripheral blood. This chain connects TRBV6-5 to TRBJ1-2; 7 positions match TRBD1. The source is a human donor in a cohort sampled during active COVID-19. The CDR3 coding sequence is TGTGCCAGCATCTTGGACAGGCGTAACTATGGCTACACCTTC. It is translated as CASILDRRNYGYTF.